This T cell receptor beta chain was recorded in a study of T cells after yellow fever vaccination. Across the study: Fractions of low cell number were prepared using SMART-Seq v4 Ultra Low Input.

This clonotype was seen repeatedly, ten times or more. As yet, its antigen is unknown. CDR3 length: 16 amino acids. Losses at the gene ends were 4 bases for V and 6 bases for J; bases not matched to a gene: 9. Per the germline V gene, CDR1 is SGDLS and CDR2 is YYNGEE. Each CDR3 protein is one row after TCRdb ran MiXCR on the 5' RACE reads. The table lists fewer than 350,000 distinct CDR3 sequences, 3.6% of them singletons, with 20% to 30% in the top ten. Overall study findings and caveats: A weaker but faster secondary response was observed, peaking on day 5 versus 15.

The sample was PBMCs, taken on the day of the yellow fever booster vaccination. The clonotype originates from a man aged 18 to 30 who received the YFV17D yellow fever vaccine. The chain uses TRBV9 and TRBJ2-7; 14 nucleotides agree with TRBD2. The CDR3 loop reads CASSPGGTSGGSEQYF. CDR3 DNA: TGTGCCAGCAGCCCCGGAGGGACTAGCGGGGGAAGCGAGCAGTACTTC.